These 31 T cell receptor delta chains share one sample of origin, sequenced in a study of γδ T cells in repeated Plasmodium falciparum infection (dated by TCRdb to about 2021). Receptor amplification or capture employed multiplex PCR. The sample was run on an Illumina MiSeq. Clonotypes were called again by TCRdb from the public reads via CATT, and duplicate nucleotide sequences were then merged into one entry. The sample has about 57,000 delta-chain clones on record, 1.5% to 2% of them singletons. The biggest ten clones account for over 12% of the sample. For bulk TCR repertoire analysis, Vgamma9/Vdelta2+ and Vdelta2-negative gammadelta T cell populations were isolated by flow sorting from peripheral blood mononuclear cells. What was sequenced was gamma-delta T cells from blood. The receptor source for this set is a pool of human donors (malaria-infected and uninfected, not separated).

This clone was seen only a few times. The protein recorded in TCRdb matches a much larger clone and deviates from this DNA's translation at residue 10, suggesting a read error; the protein here is obtained by translating the DNA. The CDR3 loop reads CALGELRRGSGASTRGYTDKLIF. The CDR3 DNA is TGTGCTCTTGGGGAACTCCGTCGAGGTTCTGGGGCCTCAACGCGGGGGTACACCGATAAACTCATCTTT. The genes are TRDV1 and TRDJ1; D is possibly TRDD3 (6 bases). Because TCRdb records no J gene, it was assigned here through a match of the DNA to germline. Trimming took off 0 bases at V and 0 bases at J, with 32 bases between the two ends. Germline V lookup: CDR1 TSWWSYY, CDR2 QGS. The CDR3 has 23 amino acids.

For this clone: The protein held in TCRdb is that of a much larger clone and does not match this DNA's translation at residues 9 and 23, likely because of a read error; the protein shown is translated from the DNA. The chain uses TRDV1 and TRDJ1; the D gene is possibly TRDD3 (6 bases). There are 24 residues in the CDR3. Per germline, CDR1 TSWWSYY and CDR2 QGS. CDR3 loop: CAIGETGLHKRGGDPPINTDKLTF. The CDR3, as DNA: TGTGCTATTGGGGAAACGGGCCTTCACAAACGTGGAGGGGATCCACCCATAAACACCGATAAACTCACCTTT.

The table lists this clone with many counts. A far larger clone is just one base off, so this is likely a read error. The same CDR3 can be traced to other DNA sequences in this sample. The chain employs TRDV1 and TRDJ1; 7 nucleotides line up with TRDD3. In germline, CDR1 is TSWWSYY, CDR2 QGS. J gave up 14 bases and V 3 bases, and 30 bases lay outside the gene matches. The CDR3 has 19 residues. The CDR3 loop is CALGDGVLWLGAHTDKLIF. The DNA of the CDR3 is TGTGCTCTTGGGGATGGAGTCCTATGGCTGGGGGCGCACACCGATAAGCTTATCTTT.

This clone was seen repeatedly, ten times or more. The protein TCRdb lists belongs to a much larger clone and differs from this DNA's translation at residue 11, which points to a read error; the protein shown is made from the DNA. CDR3 protein: CALGELGPPLEPLDWGELYTDKLIF. The CDR3 coding sequence is TGTGCTCTTGGGGAACTAGGACCCCCCTTAGAGCCCCTCGACTGGGGGGAATTGTACACCGATAAACTCATCTTT. This sequence joins TRDV1 and TRDJ1, with 8 bases that match TRDD3. This CDR3 is 25 amino acids long. CDR1 is TSWWSYY, CDR2 QGS, per germline. With V trimmed by 0 bases and J by 0 bases, 30 bases remained unmatched.

Points on this clone: The likely explanation is a read error, given a far larger clone one base away. Other nucleotide sequences from this sample produce the same CDR3. The genes are TRDV3 and TRDJ1; 11 bases match TRDD3. Germline matching of the DNA provided the J gene here, since TCRdb leaves it blank. The germline V gene encodes CDR1 TVYSNPD and CDR2 GDNSRS (reference sequence). Trimming at V came to 1 base and at J to 2 bases, leaving 24 bases not matched to a gene. The CDR3 covers 21 residues. This CDR3 is CAFKGGVPFHWGIKGTDKLIF. CDR3 bases: TGTGCCTTTAAAGGTGGGGTTCCCTTCCACTGGGGGATAAAGGGAACCGATAAACTCATCTTT.

A word on this clone: TCRdb's listed protein matches a much larger clone and diverges from this DNA's translation at residue 14, likely through a read error; the protein shown comes from the DNA. The chain employs TRDV1 and TRDJ1, with D hard to call. The J gene was missing in TCRdb and was found by matching the end of the DNA to germline. CDR3 length: 20 residues. The germline V gene encodes CDR1 TSWWSYY and CDR2 QGS. V was cut by 1 base and J by 5 bases, with 29 bases left in between. Written as DNA, the CDR3 is TGTGCTCTTGGGGAACCCCACTCCTCAGTATCATTCCCTGAGGTGGATAAACTCATCTTT. Translating it yields CALGEPHSSVSFPEVDKLIF.

About this clone: TCRdb lists the protein of a much larger clone for this DNA, which differs at residue 14, so this is likely a read error; the protein given here is translated from the DNA itself. The rearrangement uses TRDV1 and TRDJ1, with 8 positions matching TRDD3. This CDR3 is 16 amino acids long. In germline, CDR1 is TSWWSYY, CDR2 QGS. The CDR3 is CALGGSFWGRSDKPIF. The CDR3 region has the DNA TGTGCTCTTGGGGGATCTTTCTGGGGGAGATCCGATAAACCCATCTTT.

Note on this clone: The protein TCRdb lists belongs to a much larger clone and differs from this DNA's translation at residue 18, which points to a read error; the protein shown is made from the DNA. The chain uses TRDV2 and TRDJ1, with TRDD3 as a possible D gene (7 bases). TCRdb records no J gene; here it was assigned by comparing the DNA to germline. This CDR3 spans 29 amino acids. Germline lookup yields CDR1 GEAIGNYY and CDR2 EKD. V was cut by 3 bases and J by 0 bases, with 55 bases left in between. The CDR3 bases are TGTGCCTGTGACCCTGCCTTCCGGCCCAATGGAGTAGAGCCCTTACTGGGGCCCGACGCTGACCTATACACCGATAAACTCATCTTT. This sequence encodes CACDPAFRPNGVEPLLGPDADLYTDKLIF.

A few counts support this clone. TCRdb shows a much larger clone's protein in place of this DNA's translation, and the two differ at residue 15, likely through a read error; the protein shown is translated from the DNA. The genes are TRDV1 and TRDJ4; TRDD3 agrees at 10 bases. TCRdb supplies no J gene; here it was assigned by aligning the nucleotide sequence to germline. The CDR3 consists of 19 residues. CDR1 is TSWWSYY and CDR2 is QGS in the germline V gene. The ends lost 2 bases at V and 6 bases at J; junction bases unmatched: 21. CDR3 in amino acids: CALGEFHFLRTGGWMALIF. The CDR3 DNA reads as TGTGCTCTTGGGGAATTTCATTTCCTTCGTACTGGGGGATGGATGGCCCTGATCTTT.

To note about this clone: For this DNA, TCRdb reports the protein of a much larger clone, which diverges at residue 8, most likely from a read error; the protein presented here is translated directly from the DNA. The chain combines TRDV1 with TRDJ2, with 9 bases that match TRDD3. No J gene is reported in TCRdb; it was inferred here by comparing the DNA with germline. In germline, CDR1 is TSWWSYY, CDR2 QGS. The CDR3 sequence is 23 residues long. V dropped 0 bases and J dropped 3; count of bases not matched to a gene: 23. CDR3 in DNA: TGTGCTCTTGGGGAACTCCTATTCACCACTCCGTACTGGGGGACAAAAATGACAGCACAACTCTTCTTT. This translates into CALGELLFTTPYWGTKMTAQLFF.

This clone was seen more than once but under ten times. TCRdb attributes to this sequence the protein of a much larger clone, which differs from the DNA translation at residue 9; a read error is likely, and the protein displayed is translated from the DNA. In nucleotides, the CDR3 is TGTGCTCTTGTGGAAACTCCTACCAAGAAACTCATCTTT. Its translation: CALVETPTKKLIF. The chain carries TRDV1 and TRDJ1; D possibly corresponds to TRDD2 (6 bases). Germline CDR1 TSWWSYY, CDR2 QGS. This CDR3 comprises 13 residues.

This clone was observed a handful of times. This likely came from a read error, as a far larger clone is one base away. The sample holds other DNA sequences that translate to the same CDR3. This chain links TRDV1 with TRDJ1, with D perhaps matching TRDD3 (6 bases). TCRdb records no J gene; here it was assigned by comparing the DNA to germline. Trimming shortened V by 0 bases and J by 4 bases, and 15 bases separated the two germline ends. The CDR3 covers 16 residues. Germline loops: CDR1 TSWWSYY, CDR2 QGS. The CDR3 reads CALGELLLGASDKLIF. The CDR3, as DNA: TGTGCTCTTGGGGAACTCTTACTGGGTGCTAGCGATAAACTCATCTTT.

This clone was counted many times. The chain employs TRDV1 and TRDJ1; a weak D match, TRDD2 (6 bases). The germline CDR1 and CDR2 sequences are TSWWSYY and QGS. Trimming took 4 bases from V and 0 from J, leaving 27 bases between them. The CDR3 loop spans 20 amino acids. The CDR3 here is CALGAPSLIGVAEYTDKLIF. CDR3 nucleotides: TGTGCTCTTGGGGCCCCTTCCCTTATCGGTGTCGCGGAGTACACCGATAAACTCATCTTT.

This clone was counted at least ten times. TCRdb attributes to this sequence the protein of a much larger clone, which differs from the DNA translation at residue 7; a read error is likely, and the protein displayed is translated from the DNA. The chain carries TRDV3 and TRDJ1; the D gene is possibly TRDD2 (6 bases). Deletions cut 4 bases from V and 2 bases from J, with 26 bases between. The CDR3 is 17 residues long. From germline, CDR1 is TVYSNPD and CDR2 GDNSRS (reference sequence). This chain's CDR3 is CASRLPGSILETDKLIF. The CDR3 region has the DNA TGTGCCTCTAGGCTTCCTGGCTCAATACTTGAGACCGATAAACTCATCTTT.

This clone has ten or more counts. This DNA translates differently at residue 11 from the TCRdb protein, which is that of a much larger clone; a read error is likely, and the protein shown is the DNA's own translation. This CDR3 is CALGVGLRFVPGDPIDKLIF. The CDR3 DNA reads TGTGCTCTTGGGGTGGGGCTACGTTTCGTACCGGGGGACCCGATCGATAAACTCATCTTT. The rearrangement uses TRDV1 and TRDJ1; TRDD3 is a possible D gene (6 bases). TCRdb leaves out the J gene; it was filled in here by matching the DNA to germline. The CDR3 has 20 residues. The germline V gene has CDR1 TSWWSYY and CDR2 QGS. V dropped 4 bases and J dropped 4 bases, with 31 bases sitting between them.

This clone was found a few times. TCRdb lists the protein of a much larger clone for this DNA, which differs at residue 7, so this is likely a read error; the protein given here is translated from the DNA itself. V and J are TRDV1 and TRDJ2, with 12 bases fitting TRDD3. The germline V gene encodes CDR1 TSWWSYY and CDR2 QGS. With V trimmed by 4 bases and J by 5 bases, 26 bases remained unmatched. The CDR3 spans 23 residues. The CDR3 region has the DNA TGTGCTCTTGGGGCCTTCAGACCTACACTGGGGGATACCCCTCCCCTCCTAACAGCACAACTCTTCTTT. It yields the protein CALGAFRPTLGDTPPLLTAQLFF.

Of note for this clone: TCRdb lists the protein of a much larger clone for this DNA, which differs at residue 8, so this is likely a read error; the protein given here is translated from the DNA itself. The genes are TRDV3 and TRDJ1; 11 bases are a match to TRDD3. The trim removed 1 base at V and 1 base at J, leaving 2 bases unmatched. This CDR3 comprises 14 residues. Germline CDR1 TVYSNPD, CDR2 GDNSRS (reference sequence). The CDR3 sequence: CAFILGDSTDKLIF. DNA for the CDR3: TGTGCCTTTATACTGGGGGATAGCACCGATAAACTCATCTTT.

This clone was seen many times. A far more abundant clone sits one base away, making this likely a read error. Other DNA sequences in this specimen translate into the identical CDR3. The chain uses TRDV1 and TRDJ1, with no clear D. The CDR3 runs to 15 residues. The germline V gene has CDR1 TSWWSYY and CDR2 QGS. The CDR3 region has the DNA TGTGCTCTTGGGGAAATAGCGAGGCCCACCGATAAACTCATCTTC. It yields the protein CALGEIARPTDKLIF.

This clone has ten or more counts. The protein recorded in TCRdb matches a much larger clone and deviates from this DNA's translation at residue 13, suggesting a read error; the protein here is obtained by translating the DNA. The chain employs TRDV1 and TRDJ1; weak D call: TRDD3 (6 bases). TCRdb supplies no J gene; here it was assigned by aligning the nucleotide sequence to germline. CDR1 is TSWWSYY, CDR2 QGS, per germline. This CDR3 region has 17 residues. V shed 5 bases and J shed 7 bases, with 26 bases lying between them. The DNA for the CDR3 is TGTGCTCTTGGGACTCCTAGTGTGTCGGGGGAGGTCAGTAAACTCATCTTT. Translated: CALGTPSVSGEVSKLIF.

This clone was picked up a small number of times. TCRdb pairs this DNA with a much larger clone's protein that differs at residue 17, likely a read error; the protein shown was translated from the DNA. With the J gene uncalled, the V gene is TRDV1; the table calls TRDD3, which could not be checked here. The length of the CDR3 is 19 residues. Germline CDR1 is TSWWSYY and CDR2 is QGS. This CDR3 is CALGERITRGIPPTDKHIF. CDR3 nucleotide sequence: TGTGCTCTTGGGGAAAGGATCACTAGGGGGATACCGCCCACCGATAAACACATCTTT.

A remark on this clone: TCRdb has a much larger clone's protein, which differs at residue 3 from the translation of this DNA, likely because of a read error; what is shown is the protein translated from the DNA. The genes are TRDV2 and TRDJ1; 7 bases are shared with TRDD3. TCRdb supplies no J gene; here it was assigned by aligning the nucleotide sequence to germline. CDR1 GEAIGNYY and CDR2 EKD come from the germline V gene. CDR3 size: 21 residues. CDR3 DNA: TGTGCCCGTGACACCCCTTATCAGGCCTTCAAGGGGGATTCTGACACCGATAAACTCATCTTT. Its protein product is CARDTPYQAFKGDSDTDKLIF.

As to this clone: A far larger clone is off by one base, so a read error is likely. Other DNA sequences in the same sample also yield this CDR3. The CDR3 spells CALGEALFLRWVPGGSRLRGYKLIF. The CDR3 nucleotides are TGTGCTCTTGGGGAGGCCCTATTCCTACGCTGGGTGCCTGGGGGATCCCGCCTACGGGGCTATAAACTCATCTTT. The rearrangement uses TRDV1 and TRDJ1; TRDD3 matches at 9 bases. As TCRdb names no J gene, one was assigned here on the basis of a DNA match to germline. This CDR3 region has 25 residues. Trimming took 3 bases from V and 6 from J; bases not matched to a gene: 38. The V gene's germline CDR1 is TSWWSYY and CDR2 QGS.

The rearrangement joins TRDV2 to TRDJ1; 8 bases match TRDD3. Because TCRdb records no J gene, it was assigned here through a match of the DNA to germline. CDR1 GEAIGNYY and CDR2 EKD come from the germline V gene. Losses at the gene ends were 0 bases for V and 0 bases for J; bases not matched to a gene: 8. The CDR3 consists of 17 residues. CDR3 in DNA: TGTGCCTGTGACACCGTGGGGGATCCGTCGTACACCGATAAACTCATCTTT. Translating gives CACDTVGDPSYTDKLIF.

This clone has only a few counts. The mismatch at residue 21 between this DNA's translation and the TCRdb protein of a much larger clone likely reflects a read error; the protein shown is translated from the DNA. The rearrangement uses TRDV1 and TRDJ1; 13 nucleotides align to TRDD3. Here the J gene was assigned by germline matching of the DNA, as TCRdb has none. The CDR3 contains 29 residues. After removal of 2 bases from V and 0 bases from J, the junction contained 39 bases not matched to a gene. Per the germline V gene, CDR1 is TSWWSYY and CDR2 is QGS. The CDR3 loop is CALGEGFIQFPPLGDTIFRLSPYTDKLIF. CDR3 nucleotides: TGTGCTCTTGGGGAAGGGTTTATTCAGTTCCCACCACTGGGGGATACGATCTTTCGGCTTTCACCGTACACCGATAAACTCATCTTT.

With respect to this clone: The junction departs from germline at one end; a sequencing error may be responsible. Other DNA sequences in this sample translate to the same CDR3. V is TRDV3 and J is TRDJ1; D possibly corresponds to TRDD3 (9 bases). The germline V gene has CDR1 TVYSNPD and CDR2 GDNSRS (reference sequence). This CDR3 has 23 residues. Here the CDR3 reads CAIKGVFLLPYWGTPSYTDKLIF. DNA of the CDR3: TGTGCCATTAAGGGAGTCTTCCTACTTCCCTACTGGGGGACCCCGTCGTACACCGATAAGCTCATCTTT. Together with reference TRDV3 and TRDJ1, the CDR3 gives the full variable domain: CDKVTQSSPDQTVASGSEVVLLCTYDTVYSNPDLFWYRIRPDYSFQFVFYGDNSRSEGADFTQGRFSVKHILTQKAFHLVISPVRTEDSATYYCAIKGVFLLPYWGTPSYTDKLIFGKGTRVTVEP.

This clone occurred a few times. A far larger clone is only one base removed, so a read error is likely. This specimen includes other DNA sequences encoding the same CDR3. The V gene is TRDV1, the J gene TRDJ1; maybe TRDD3 (6 bases). No J gene is reported in TCRdb; it was inferred here by comparing the DNA with germline. The germline V and J ends were trimmed by 2 bases and 0 bases, with 19 bases remaining between them. The V gene's germline CDR1 is TSWWSYY and CDR2 QGS. The length of the CDR3 is 18 residues. This CDR3 is CALGELERGRRYTDKLIF. DNA for the CDR3: TGTGCTCTTGGGGAATTAGAACGGGGGAGGAGGTACACCGATAAACTCATCTTT.

Concerning this clone itself: A far larger clone is just one base off, so this is likely a read error. This sample includes further DNA sequences coding for the same CDR3. The chain combines TRDV1 with TRDJ1, with D perhaps matching TRDD3 (6 bases). TCRdb lists no J gene, so it was determined here by aligning the DNA to germline. The CDR3 covers 23 residues. V was shortened by 5 bases and J by 0 bases, with 37 bases between the two germline ends. Germline V CDR1 and CDR2: TSWWSYY, QGS. CDR3 nucleotides: TGTGCTCTTGGGTCCTGTGCTCCCACTCCTTGGGATTGGGGGCCACCCTACACCGATAAACTCATCTTT. It translates to CALGSCAPTPWDWGPPYTDKLIF.

This clone was detected a few times. TCRdb's entry gives the protein of a much larger clone, which mismatches this DNA's translation at residue 19, likely from a read error; the protein reported here is translated from the DNA. The CDR3, as DNA: TGTGCCTGTGACACCGGTACGGTAGCGTACTGGGGGGGCCCTTTGACAGCACAACCCTTCTTT. Translation: CACDTGTVAYWGGPLTAQPFF. The V gene is TRDV2, but the J gene lacks a call; the table's D call, TRDD3, has no DNA check behind it. The V gene's germline CDR1 is GEAIGNYY and CDR2 EKD. The CDR3 is made up of 21 amino acids.

This clone was seen only a few times. Given a far larger clone just one base away, this is likely a sequencing read error. This same CDR3 is encoded by further DNA sequences in the sample. V gene TRDV1 combines with J gene TRDJ2, with D uncertain. This CDR3 comprises 20 residues. Trimming took 0 bases from V and 0 from J, leaving 20 bases between them. Per the germline V gene, CDR1 is TSWWSYY and CDR2 is QGS. This CDR3 is CALGELGLSLLRALTAQLFF. CDR3 nucleotides: TGTGCTCTTGGGGAACTTGGCCTCAGCCTCCTCAGAGCTTTGACAGCACAACTCTTCTTT.

As concerns this clone: The TCRdb protein, from a much larger clone, departs from this DNA's translation at residue 16, likely by read error; the protein shown derives from the DNA. The chain links TRDV2 to TRDJ1; 13 bases align to TRDD3. TCRdb gives no J gene; it was assigned here by matching the DNA to germline. CDR1 and CDR2 from the germline V gene are GEAIGNYY and EKD. The CDR3 is made up of 19 amino acids. CDR3 sequence reads: CACDTGYWGIRRYTDELIF. In DNA form, the CDR3 reads TGTGCCTGTGACACCGGATACTGGGGGATACGCCGGTACACCGATGAACTCATCTTT.

This clone was counted ten times or more. This chain connects TRDV1 to TRDJ1; 7 bases match TRDD3. The length of the CDR3 is 21 residues. With 0 bases clipped from V and 3 bases from J, the junction kept 22 bases outside the gene matches. Germline V CDR1 and CDR2: TSWWSYY, QGS. The CDR3 is CALGELQGPTVPGDRSDKLIF. In DNA form, the CDR3 reads TGTGCTCTTGGGGAACTGCAGGGCCCTACAGTCCCTGGGGATAGGTCCGATAAACTCATCTTT.